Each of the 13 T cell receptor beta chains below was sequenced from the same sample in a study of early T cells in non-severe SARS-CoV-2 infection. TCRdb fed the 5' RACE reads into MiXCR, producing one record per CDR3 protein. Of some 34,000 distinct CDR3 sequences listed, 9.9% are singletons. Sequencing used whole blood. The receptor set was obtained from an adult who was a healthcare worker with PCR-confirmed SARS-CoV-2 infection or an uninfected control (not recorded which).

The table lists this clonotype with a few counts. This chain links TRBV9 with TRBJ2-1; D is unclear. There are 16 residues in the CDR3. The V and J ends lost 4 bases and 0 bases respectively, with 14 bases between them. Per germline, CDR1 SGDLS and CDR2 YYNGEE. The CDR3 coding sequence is TGTGCCAGCAGCCCGCATTCACGCGGCTCCTACAATGAGCAGTTCTTC. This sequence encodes CASSPHSRGSYNEQFF.

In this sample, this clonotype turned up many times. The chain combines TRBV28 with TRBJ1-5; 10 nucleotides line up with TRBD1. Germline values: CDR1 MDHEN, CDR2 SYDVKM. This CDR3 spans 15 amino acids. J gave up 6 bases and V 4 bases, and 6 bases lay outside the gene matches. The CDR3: CASSSPGQGRQPQHF. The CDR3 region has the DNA TGTGCCAGCAGTTCACCGGGACAGGGGCGTCAGCCCCAGCATTTT.

The CDR3 is CASRGTSGSGDNEQFF. The CDR3 nucleotides read TGCGCCAGCAGAGGGACTAGCGGGTCGGGCGATAATGAGCAGTTCTTC. V and J are TRBV5-1 and TRBJ2-1, with TRBD2 identical over 12 bases. The V and J ends lost 5 bases and 7 bases, in that order; junction bases with no gene match: 10. Germline loops: CDR1 SGHRS, CDR2 YFSETQ. The CDR3 contains 16 residues.

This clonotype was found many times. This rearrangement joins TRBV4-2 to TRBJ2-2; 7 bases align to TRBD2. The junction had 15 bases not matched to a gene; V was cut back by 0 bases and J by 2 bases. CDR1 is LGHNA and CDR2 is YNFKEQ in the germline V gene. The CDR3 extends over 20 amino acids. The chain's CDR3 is CASSQDVPRDYMPNTGELFF. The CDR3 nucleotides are TGTGCCAGCAGCCAAGACGTACCGCGGGACTACATGCCTAACACCGGGGAGCTGTTTTTT.

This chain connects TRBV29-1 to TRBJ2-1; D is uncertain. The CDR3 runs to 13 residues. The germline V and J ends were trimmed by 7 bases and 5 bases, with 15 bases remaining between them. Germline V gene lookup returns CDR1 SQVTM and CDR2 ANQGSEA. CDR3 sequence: CSAAVTSDNEQFF. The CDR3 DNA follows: TGCAGCGCTGCCGTCACGTCCGACAATGAGCAGTTCTTC.

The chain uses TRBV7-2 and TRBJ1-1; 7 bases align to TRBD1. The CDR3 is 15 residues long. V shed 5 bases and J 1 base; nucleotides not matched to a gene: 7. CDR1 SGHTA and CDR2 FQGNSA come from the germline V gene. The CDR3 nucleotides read TGTGCCAGCAGCCCACGACAGGGTCAGAACACTGAAGCTTTCTTT. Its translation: CASSPRQGQNTEAFF.

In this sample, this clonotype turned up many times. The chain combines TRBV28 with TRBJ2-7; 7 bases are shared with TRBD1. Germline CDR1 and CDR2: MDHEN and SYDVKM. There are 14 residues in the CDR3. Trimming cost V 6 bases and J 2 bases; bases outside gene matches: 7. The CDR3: CASSLPGTAYEQYF. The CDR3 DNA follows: TGTGCCAGCAGCCTACCCGGGACAGCCTACGAGCAGTACTTC. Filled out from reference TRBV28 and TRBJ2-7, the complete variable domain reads DVKVTQSSRYLVKRTGEKVFLECVQDMDHENMFWYRQDPGLGLRLIYFSYDVKMKEKGDIPEGYSVSREKKERFSLILESASTNQTSMYLCASSLPGTAYEQYFGPGTRLTVT.

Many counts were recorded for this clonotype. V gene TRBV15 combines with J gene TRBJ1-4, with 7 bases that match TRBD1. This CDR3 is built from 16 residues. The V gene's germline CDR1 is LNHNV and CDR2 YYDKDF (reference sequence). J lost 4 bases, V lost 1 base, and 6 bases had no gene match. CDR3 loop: CATSRGIQGDNEKLFF. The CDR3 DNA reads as TGTGCCACCAGCAGAGGTATCCAGGGGGATAATGAAAAACTGTTTTTT.

The CDR3 DNA sequence: TGTGCCAGCAGTTGGGACAGTTCCTACGAGCAGTACTTC. It yields the protein CASSWDSSYEQYF. The chain combines TRBV6-1 with TRBJ2-7; 7 nucleotides match TRBD1. Germline V CDR1 and CDR2: MNHNS, SASEGT. The CDR3 loop spans 13 amino acids. V shed 5 bases and J 1 base; nucleotides not matched to a gene: 2.

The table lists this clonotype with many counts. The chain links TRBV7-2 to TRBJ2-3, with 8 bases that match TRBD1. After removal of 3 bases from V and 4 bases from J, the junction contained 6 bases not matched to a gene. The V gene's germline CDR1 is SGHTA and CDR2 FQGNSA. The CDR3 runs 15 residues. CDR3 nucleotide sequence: TGTGCCAGCAGCTTCGGTTCAGGGGGCGCAGATACGCAGTATTTT. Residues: CASSFGSGGADTQYF.

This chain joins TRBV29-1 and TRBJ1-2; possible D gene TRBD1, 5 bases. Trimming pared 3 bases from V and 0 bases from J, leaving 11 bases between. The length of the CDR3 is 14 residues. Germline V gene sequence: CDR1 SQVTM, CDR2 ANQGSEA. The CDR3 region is CSVERGSSNYGYTF. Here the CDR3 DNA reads TGCAGCGTTGAGAGGGGCTCCTCTAACTATGGCTACACCTTC. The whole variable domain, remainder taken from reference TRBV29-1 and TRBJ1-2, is SAVISQKPSRDICQRGTSLTIQCQVDSQVTMMFWYRQQPGQSLTLIATANQGSEATYESGFVIDKFPISRPNLTFSTLTVSNMSPEDSSIYLCSVERGSSNYGYTFGSGTRLTVV.

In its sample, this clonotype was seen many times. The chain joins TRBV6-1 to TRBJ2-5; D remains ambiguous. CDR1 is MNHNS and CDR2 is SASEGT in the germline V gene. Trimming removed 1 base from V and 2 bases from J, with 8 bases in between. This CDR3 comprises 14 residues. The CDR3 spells CASSEGRLQETQYF. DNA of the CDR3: TGTGCCAGCAGTGAAGGAAGATTACAAGAGACCCAGTACTTC.

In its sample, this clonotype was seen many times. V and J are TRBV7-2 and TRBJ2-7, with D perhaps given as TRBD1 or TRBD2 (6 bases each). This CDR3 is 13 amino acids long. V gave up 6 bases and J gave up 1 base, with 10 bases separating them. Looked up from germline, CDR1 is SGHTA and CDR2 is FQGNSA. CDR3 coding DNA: TGTGCCAGCAGTCGGGGGCGATCCTACGAGCAGTACTTC. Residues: CASSRGRSYEQYF.